Below, 15 T cell receptor beta chains from the same sample are listed, as sequenced in a study of blood T cell repertoires in COVID-19. Clones were sequenced by immunoSEQ multiplex PCR, and TCRdb holds only the in-frame ones, with some missing. The sample shows about 280,000 clones, 80% to 90% of them seen only once. The sequenced sample consisted of peripheral blood. These receptors were obtained from a woman between 65 and 79 years old with COVID-19, enrolled during active disease.

The chain combines TRBV7-2 with TRBJ1-2, with a tentative D call TRBD1 (6 bases). V lost 2 bases and J lost 7, with 11 bases in between. This CDR3 is 13 amino acids long. Per the germline V gene, CDR1 is SGHTA and CDR2 is FQGNSA. The CDR3 nucleotides are TGTGCCAGCAGCTTATTACAGGGACGTGGCTACACCTTC. It specifies CASSLLQGRGYTF. The entire variable domain, with the rest obtained from reference TRBV7-2 and TRBJ1-2, is as follows: GAGVSQSPSNKVTEKGKDVELRCDPISGHTALYWYRQSLGQGLEFLIYFQGNSAPDKSGLPSDRFSAERTGGSVSTLTIQRTQQEDSAVYLCASSLLQGRGYTFGSGTRLTVV.

The chain combines TRBV24-1 with TRBJ2-3; 8 bases are a match to TRBD2. The CDR3 consists of 16 residues. V trimming: 0 bases; J trimming: 2 bases; junction bases outside the gene matches: 3. Per the germline V gene, CDR1 is KGHDR and CDR2 is SFDVKD. As DNA, the CDR3 is TGTGCCACCAGTGATTTGAGGCGGGGGGTCACAGATACGCAGTATTTT. Its protein is CATSDLRRGVTDTQYF.

The chain recombines TRBV12-3 or TRBV12-4 with TRBJ2-3, with 9 bases matching TRBD2. Trimming took 10 bases from V and 4 from J; bases not matched to a gene: 3. The CDR3 has 12 residues. The CDR3 region is CATAGGPDTQYF. CDR3 in DNA: TGTGCCACCGCGGGGGGGCCAGATACGCAGTATTTT.

The J gene is TRBJ1-5, the V gene TRBV12-5; TRBD1 agrees at 7 bases. Germline CDR1 and CDR2: LGHNT and FRNRAP. The CDR3 contains 15 residues. Germline trimming cut 1 base from V and 6 bases from J; bases unmatched to any gene: 6. The CDR3 DNA sequence: TGTGCTAGTGGTTTGGGCCGCACAGGGGCTCAGCCCCAGCATTTT. The encoded protein is CASGLGRTGAQPQHF.

The V gene is TRBV9, the J gene TRBJ1-4, with 9 bases fitting TRBD1. The V and J ends lost 0 bases and 5 bases, in that order; junction bases with no gene match: 11. Germline V gene lookup returns CDR1 SGDLS and CDR2 YYNGEE. This CDR3 region has 18 residues. The CDR3 coding sequence is TGTGCCAGCAGCGTAGATGGACAGGGGTCACCGAGCAATGAAAAACTGTTTTTT. It encodes CASSVDGQGSPSNEKLFF.

CDR3 nucleotide sequence: TGTGCCAGCAGTCCTCGACAGGACTACACTGAAGCTTTCTTT. Its protein product is CASSPRQDYTEAFF. J is TRBJ1-1 and V is TRBV28; D is possibly TRBD1 (6 bases). Trimming removed 5 bases from V and 3 bases from J, with 13 bases in between. From germline, CDR1 is MDHEN and CDR2 SYDVKM. The CDR3 runs 14 residues.

The V call is TRBV6-5, the J call TRBJ2-7, with 9 nucleotides matching TRBD1. The germline gives CDR1 MNHEY, CDR2 SVGAGI. V shed 6 bases and J 0 bases; nucleotides not matched to a gene: 3. This CDR3 is 14 amino acids long. CDR3 coding DNA: TGTGCCAGCAGGCCGGGACAGGGCTCCTACGAGCAGTACTTC. It translates to CASRPGQGSYEQYF.

This clone appeared a few times. The chain couples TRBV2 to TRBJ1-4; a possible D gene is TRBD1 (5 bases). CDR1 and CDR2 from the germline V gene are SNHLY and FYNNEI. The CDR3 runs to 14 residues. The germline V and J ends were trimmed by 3 bases and 10 bases, with 15 bases remaining between them. CDR3 loop: CASSEGQGRGKLFF. Written as DNA, the CDR3 is TGTGCCAGCAGTGAGGGTCAGGGTCGCGGAAAACTGTTTTTT.

The chain combines TRBV19 with TRBJ2-2; D perhaps matches TRBD1 (5 bases). The CDR3 length is 15 residues. Germline V gene data show CDR1 as LNHDA and CDR2 as SQIVND (reference sequence). V was pared by 2 bases and J by 0 bases, with 7 bases between. The CDR3 sequence is CASSITGTNTGELFF. As DNA, the CDR3 is TGTGCCAGTAGTATAACAGGAACGAACACCGGGGAGCTGTTTTTT.

The chain joins TRBV4-2 to TRBJ1-5; D is unclear. Germline lookup yields CDR1 LGHNA and CDR2 YNFKEQ. This CDR3 has 13 residues. Between the trimmed V and J ends, which lost 0 bases and 8 bases, there was a span of 8 bases. In DNA form, the CDR3 reads TGTGCCAGCAGCCAAGATCTGGTAGAGCCCCAGCATTTT. It specifies CASSQDLVEPQHF.

This rearrangement joins TRBV29-1 to TRBJ1-1; D might be TRBD1 (6 bases). The CDR3 sequence is 12 residues long. Per the germline V gene, CDR1 is SQVTM and CDR2 is ANQGSEA. V dropped 4 bases and J dropped 8 bases, with 14 bases sitting between them. In DNA form, the CDR3 reads TGCAGCGTTGTCCCCGACAGGTCGGAAGCTTTCTTT. It translates to CSVVPDRSEAFF.

This clone was recorded only once. This rearrangement joins TRBV7-3 to TRBJ2-7; no reliable D call. This CDR3 comprises 15 residues. Germline V gene data show CDR1 as SGHTA and CDR2 as FQGTGA. V was cut by 2 bases and J by 1 base, with 12 bases left in between. CDR3 DNA: TGTGCCAGCAGCTTAGAAGCCGCTGGTTCCTACGAGCAGTACTTC. It encodes CASSLEAAGSYEQYF.

This chain uses TRBV3-1 (or the pseudogene TRBV3-2) with TRBJ1-1, with TRBD1 identical over 9 bases. The length of the CDR3 is 14 residues. Trimming cost V 3 bases and J 5 bases; bases outside gene matches: 4. Germline V gives CDR1 LGHDT, CDR2 YNNKEL (reference sequence). CDR3 DNA sequence: TGTGCCAGCAGCCAGACAGGGGGATATACTGAAGCTTTCTTT. Translation: CASSQTGGYTEAFF.

The CDR3 bases are TGTGCCAGCAGTTACGACAGGGGGCAAGAGACCCAGTACTTC. This gives the protein CASSYDRGQETQYF. The chain joins TRBV6-2 or TRBV6-3 to TRBJ2-5; the match to TRBD1 covers 9 bases. Germline V CDR1 and CDR2: MNHEY, SVGEGT. The CDR3 totals 14 residues. The trim removed 2 bases at V and 2 bases at J, leaving 0 bases unmatched.

The rearrangement uses TRBV18 and TRBJ2-1; no firm D call. CDR1 and CDR2 (germline): KGHSH, LQKENI. CDR3 length: 15 residues. V lost 0 bases, J lost 9 bases, and 15 bases lay in between. The CDR3 DNA follows: TGTGCCAGCTCACCACCATCGAAGCGTGGTTCTGAGCAGTTCTTC. Residues: CASSPPSKRGSEQFF.